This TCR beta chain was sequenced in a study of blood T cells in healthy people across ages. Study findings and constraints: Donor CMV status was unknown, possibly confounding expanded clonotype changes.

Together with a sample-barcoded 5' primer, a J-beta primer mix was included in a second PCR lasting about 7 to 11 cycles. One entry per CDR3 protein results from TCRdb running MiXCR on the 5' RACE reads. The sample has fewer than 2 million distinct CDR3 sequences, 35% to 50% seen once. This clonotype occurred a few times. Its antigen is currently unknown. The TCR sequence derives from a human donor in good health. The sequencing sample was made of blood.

The CDR3 reads CASSFRGLAQETQYF. The CDR3, as DNA: TGTGCCAGCAGCTTTCGGGGGTTGGCTCAAGAGACCCAGTACTTC. This chain connects TRBV11-2 to TRBJ2-5; a possible D gene is TRBD2 (6 bases). There are 15 residues in the CDR3. CDR1 SGHAT and CDR2 FQNNGV come from the germline V gene. Trimming took off 3 bases at V and 2 bases at J, with 13 bases between the two ends. Filled out from reference TRBV11-2 and TRBJ2-5, the complete variable domain reads EAGVAQSPRYKIIEKRQSVAFWCNPISGHATLYWYQQILGQGPKLLIQFQNNGVVDDSQLPKDRFSAERLKGVDSTLKIQPAKLEDSAVYLCASSFRGLAQETQYFGPGTRLLVL.